These T cell receptor beta chains were read from a single sample in a study of T cell responses to AZD1222 COVID-19 vaccine. Some clones are missing from TCRdb's copy, which holds only in-frame ones; the method was immunoSEQ multiplex PCR. The sample consists of approximately 300,000 clones, 94% of them appearing once. Sequenced material: peripheral blood, taken 28 days after the second AZD1222 dose. The receptors shown here come from an adult who received the AZD1222 COVID-19 vaccine. CDR3s include the opening cysteine and the closing phenylalanine or tryptophan. A D gene is named only where the DNA matches it firmly. Some rows mark clone size as missing; the rest say once, few, many or name a class of expanded clone.

CDR3 protein: CASSVEGSSPYGYTF
CDR3 DNA: TGTGCCAGCAGCGTAGAGGGTTCCAGTCCGTATGGCTACACCTTC
J gene: TRBJ1-2
D gene: NA
clone size: NA
CDR3 length: 15
V gene: TRBV9

CDR3 protein: CASSFPRTDSNNSPLHF
CDR3 DNA: TGTGCCAGCAGCTTCCCCCGGACAGACTCGAATAATTCACCCCTCCACTTT
J gene: TRBJ1-6
D gene: NA
clone size: NA
CDR3 length: 17
V gene: TRBV5-5

CDR3 protein: CASSFSRGYNEQFF
CDR3 DNA: TGTGCCAGCAGCTTCAGTAGGGGGTACAATGAGCAGTTCTTC
J gene: TRBJ2-1
D gene: NA
clone size: NA
CDR3 length: 14
V gene: TRBV13

CDR3 protein: CASKDQRDSGNTIYF
CDR3 DNA: TGTGCCAGTAAAGACCAGCGGGACTCTGGAAACACCATATATTTT
J gene: TRBJ1-3
D gene: NA
clone size: once
CDR3 length: 15
V gene: TRBV19

CDR3 protein: CASRTGTAGNTIYF
CDR3 DNA: TGTGCCAGCAGGACCGGGACAGCCGGAAACACCATATATTTT
J gene: TRBJ1-3
D gene: TRBD1
clone size: NA
CDR3 length: 14
V gene: TRBV9

CDR3 protein: CAIGANQETQYF
CDR3 DNA: TGTGCCATCGGGGCAAACCAAGAGACCCAGTACTTC
J gene: TRBJ2-5
D gene: NA
clone size: once
CDR3 length: 12
V gene: TRBV10-3

CDR3 protein: CASSYWAGGYEQYF
CDR3 DNA: TGTGCCAGCAGTTACTGGGCGGGAGGATACGAGCAGTACTTC
J gene: TRBJ2-7
D gene: TRBD2
clone size: NA
CDR3 length: 14
V gene: TRBV6-5

CDR3 protein: CASSQDQGYNSPLHF
CDR3 DNA: TGTGCCAGCAGCCAAGATCAGGGATATAATTCACCCCTCCACTTT
J gene: TRBJ1-6
D gene: NA
clone size: NA
CDR3 length: 15
V gene: TRBV9

CDR3 protein: CASTPFRGAGGYTF
CDR3 DNA: TGTGCCAGCACCCCATTCCGGGGGGCTGGTGGCTACACCTTC
J gene: TRBJ1-2
D gene: NA
clone size: once
CDR3 length: 14
V gene: TRBV6-2/TRBV6-3

CDR3 protein: CASRESGGEGYTF
CDR3 DNA: TGTGCCAGTAGAGAATCAGGGGGGGAAGGCTACACCTTC
J gene: TRBJ1-2
D gene: TRBD1
clone size: NA
CDR3 length: 13
V gene: TRBV19

CDR3 protein: CASSSGTGNSYEQYF
CDR3 DNA: TGCGCCAGCAGCTCCGGGACAGGGAACTCCTACGAGCAGTACTTC
J gene: TRBJ2-7
D gene: TRBD1
clone size: NA
CDR3 length: 15
V gene: TRBV5-1

CDR3 protein: CASSPGLAGGSSGANVLTF
CDR3 DNA: TGTGCCAGCAGTCCGGGACTAGCGGGAGGGAGCTCTGGGGCCAACGTCCTGACTTTC
J gene: TRBJ2-6
D gene: TRBD2
clone size: NA
CDR3 length: 19
V gene: TRBV6-2/TRBV6-3

CDR3 protein: CASSLGQETQYF
CDR3 DNA: TGTGCCAGCAGCTTAGGCCAGGAGACCCAGTACTTC
J gene: TRBJ2-5
D gene: NA
clone size: NA
CDR3 length: 12
V gene: TRBV7-6

CDR3 protein: CSVATGVVTGELFF
CDR3 DNA: TGCAGCGTCGCCACGGGGGTCGTGACCGGGGAGCTGTTTTTT
J gene: TRBJ2-2
D gene: NA
clone size: NA
CDR3 length: 14
V gene: TRBV29-1

CDR3 protein: CASSSRDTYGYTF
CDR3 DNA: TGTGCCAGCAGTTCCCGGGACACCTATGGCTACACCTTC
J gene: TRBJ1-2
D gene: NA
clone size: NA
CDR3 length: 13
V gene: TRBV27

CDR3 protein: CASSPGSGSPLHF
CDR3 DNA: TGTGCCAGCAGCCCTGGGTCTGGTTCACCCCTCCACTTT
J gene: TRBJ1-6
D gene: NA
clone size: NA
CDR3 length: 13
V gene: TRBV5-4

CDR3 protein: CSVGLAGDNEQFF
CDR3 DNA: TGCAGCGTTGGACTAGCGGGGGACAATGAGCAGTTCTTC
J gene: TRBJ2-1
D gene: TRBD2
clone size: NA
CDR3 length: 13
V gene: TRBV29-1

CDR3 protein: CASSPATSGGYNEQFF
CDR3 DNA: TGTGCCAGCAGTCCCGCTACTAGCGGGGGATACAATGAGCAGTTCTTC
J gene: TRBJ2-1
D gene: TRBD2
clone size: NA
CDR3 length: 16
V gene: TRBV6-2/TRBV6-3

CDR3 protein: CASSISGSLYEQYF
CDR3 DNA: TGTGCCAGTAGTATAAGCGGATCCCTCTACGAGCAGTACTTC
J gene: TRBJ2-7
D gene: NA
clone size: NA
CDR3 length: 14
V gene: TRBV19

CDR3 protein: CASNLNSITGELFF
CDR3 DNA: TGTGCCAGCAATCTTAACAGCATCACCGGGGAGCTGTTTTTT
J gene: TRBJ2-2
D gene: NA
clone size: NA
CDR3 length: 14
V gene: TRBV2

CDR3 protein: CASSRASYEQYF
CDR3 DNA: TGTGCCAGCAGTCGGGCGTCCTACGAGCAGTACTTC
J gene: TRBJ2-7
D gene: NA
clone size: NA
CDR3 length: 12
V gene: TRBV3-1/TRBV3-2

CDR3 protein: CASSVELAGAETQYF
CDR3 DNA: TGTGCCAGCAGCGTAGAACTAGCGGGAGCGGAGACCCAGTACTTC
J gene: TRBJ2-5
D gene: TRBD2
clone size: NA
CDR3 length: 15
V gene: TRBV9

CDR3 protein: CASSQRDRGKDTQYF
CDR3 DNA: TGTGCCAGCAGCCAACGTGACAGGGGCAAAGATACGCAGTATTTT
J gene: TRBJ2-3
D gene: TRBD1
clone size: NA
CDR3 length: 15
V gene: TRBV3-1/TRBV3-2

CDR3 protein: CASSPMDTNTEAFF
CDR3 DNA: TGTGCCAGCTCACCAATGGACACTAACACTGAAGCTTTCTTT
J gene: TRBJ1-1
D gene: NA
clone size: NA
CDR3 length: 14
V gene: TRBV18

CDR3 protein: CASSFQTGRGGNTIYF
CDR3 DNA: TGTGCCAGCAGTTTTCAGACAGGGAGGGGTGGAAACACCATATATTTT
J gene: TRBJ1-3
D gene: TRBD1
clone size: once
CDR3 length: 16
V gene: TRBV27

CDR3 protein: CASSRPGQEDYGYTF
CDR3 DNA: TGTGCCAGCAGCCGACCGGGACAGGAGGACTATGGCTACACCTTC
J gene: TRBJ1-2
D gene: TRBD1
clone size: NA
CDR3 length: 15
V gene: TRBV5-4

CDR3 protein: CASSEVPGGANVLTF
CDR3 DNA: TGTGCCAGCAGTGAGGTACCGGGGGGGGCCAACGTCCTGACTTTC
J gene: TRBJ2-6
D gene: NA
clone size: NA
CDR3 length: 15
V gene: TRBV2

CDR3 protein: CASSPGPSYEQYF
CDR3 DNA: TGTGCCAGCAGCCCCGGGCCCTCCTACGAGCAGTACTTC
J gene: TRBJ2-7
D gene: NA
clone size: NA
CDR3 length: 13
V gene: TRBV6-5

CDR3 protein: CASILGTHSYEQYF
CDR3 DNA: TGTGCCAGCATACTGGGGACACACTCCTACGAGCAGTACTTC
J gene: TRBJ2-7
D gene: NA
clone size: NA
CDR3 length: 14
V gene: TRBV6-5

CDR3 protein: CASSQDSPPEQYF
CDR3 DNA: TGTGCCAGCAGCCAAGACTCCCCCCCCGAGCAGTACTTC
J gene: TRBJ2-7
D gene: NA
clone size: NA
CDR3 length: 13
V gene: TRBV3-1/TRBV3-2

CDR3 protein: CASSSGTYGYTF
CDR3 DNA: TGTGCCAGCAGTTCCGGCACCTATGGCTACACCTTC
J gene: TRBJ1-2
D gene: NA
clone size: NA
CDR3 length: 12
V gene: TRBV27

CDR3 protein: CASSRLSGTRANTGELFF
CDR3 DNA: TGTGCCAGCAGCAGGCTTAGCGGGACCCGAGCGAACACCGGGGAGCTGTTTTTT
J gene: TRBJ2-2
D gene: TRBD2
clone size: NA
CDR3 length: 18
V gene: TRBV9

CDR3 protein: CATSSETQPDRGEKLFF
CDR3 DNA: TGTGCCACCAGCAGCGAAACCCAACCGGACAGGGGTGAAAAACTGTTTTTT
J gene: TRBJ1-4
D gene: TRBD1
clone size: NA
CDR3 length: 17
V gene: TRBV15

CDR3 protein: CASTRGDLYNSPLHF
CDR3 DNA: TGTGCCAGTACCCGGGGGGATCTCTATAATTCACCCCTCCACTTT
J gene: TRBJ1-6
D gene: NA
clone size: NA
CDR3 length: 15
V gene: TRBV19

CDR3 protein: CASSARDSGSPLHF
CDR3 DNA: TGTGCCAGCTCAGCCCGGGACAGTGGTTCACCCCTCCACTTT
J gene: TRBJ1-6
D gene: TRBD1
clone size: NA
CDR3 length: 14
V gene: TRBV18

CDR3 protein: CASSPQGSQPQHF
CDR3 DNA: TGTGCCAGCAGCCCCCAGGGGAGTCAGCCCCAGCATTTT
J gene: TRBJ1-5
D gene: NA
clone size: NA
CDR3 length: 13
V gene: TRBV11-2

CDR3 protein: CASSVDLISYEQYF
CDR3 DNA: TGTGCCAGCAGCGTAGATCTGATTTCCTACGAGCAGTACTTC
J gene: TRBJ2-7
D gene: NA
clone size: NA
CDR3 length: 14
V gene: TRBV9

CDR3 protein: CAWSSSGSRRPLGIYEQYF
CDR3 DNA: TGTGCCTGGAGTTCCAGCGGGAGCCGCCGGCCGCTAGGGATATACGAGCAGTACTTC
J gene: TRBJ2-7
D gene: TRBD2
clone size: NA
CDR3 length: 19
V gene: TRBV30

CDR3 protein: CASTPVAGAGVGEQYF
CDR3 DNA: TGTGCCAGCACCCCGGTAGCCGGGGCCGGGGTTGGCGAGCAGTACTTC
J gene: TRBJ2-7
D gene: NA
clone size: NA
CDR3 length: 16
V gene: TRBV7-2

CDR3 protein: CASSLLAGAHYEQYF
CDR3 DNA: TGTGCCAGCAGTTTGCTAGCGGGGGCCCACTACGAGCAGTACTTC
J gene: TRBJ2-7
D gene: TRBD2
clone size: NA
CDR3 length: 15
V gene: TRBV27

CDR3 protein: CATSRDLGYEQYF
CDR3 DNA: TGTGCCACCAGCAGAGATTTGGGATACGAGCAGTACTTC
J gene: TRBJ2-7
D gene: NA
clone size: NA
CDR3 length: 13
V gene: TRBV15

CDR3 protein: CASSGEGPNNEQFF
CDR3 DNA: TGTGCCAGCAGCGGAGAGGGGCCGAACAATGAGCAGTTCTTC
J gene: TRBJ2-1
D gene: NA
clone size: NA
CDR3 length: 14
V gene: TRBV9

CDR3 protein: CASSLGTSGILNEQFF
CDR3 DNA: TGTGCCAGCAGCTTGGGGACTAGCGGGATCCTCAATGAGCAGTTCTTC
J gene: TRBJ2-1
D gene: TRBD2
clone size: NA
CDR3 length: 16
V gene: TRBV9

CDR3 protein: CAASSGRDPWGYTF
CDR3 DNA: TGTGCCGCTTCTTCAGGCAGGGACCCTTGGGGCTACACCTTC
J gene: TRBJ1-2
D gene: NA
clone size: NA
CDR3 length: 14
V gene: TRBV28

CDR3 protein: CASSESRTGKNYEQYF
CDR3 DNA: TGCGCCAGCAGTGAGTCGCGGACAGGGAAGAACTACGAGCAGTACTTC
J gene: TRBJ2-7
D gene: TRBD1
clone size: NA
CDR3 length: 16
V gene: TRBV10-1

CDR3 protein: CASSQIRAYGYTF
CDR3 DNA: TGTGCCAGCAGCCAAATCAGGGCCTATGGCTACACCTTC
J gene: TRBJ1-2
D gene: NA
clone size: NA
CDR3 length: 13
V gene: TRBV3-1/TRBV3-2

CDR3 protein: CASRRTGASYEQYF
CDR3 DNA: TGTGCCAGCAGGAGGACGGGTGCCTCCTACGAGCAGTACTTC
J gene: TRBJ2-7
D gene: NA
clone size: NA
CDR3 length: 14
V gene: TRBV28

CDR3 protein: CASSTVAVGGAAQYF
CDR3 DNA: TGTGCCAGCAGCACTGTCGCGGTTGGGGGAGCGGCCCAGTACTTC
J gene: TRBJ2-5
D gene: NA
clone size: NA
CDR3 length: 15
V gene: TRBV3-1/TRBV3-2

CDR3 protein: CASSRGADTQYF
CDR3 DNA: TGCGCCAGCAGTCGGGGGGCGGATACGCAGTATTTT
J gene: TRBJ2-3
D gene: NA
clone size: NA
CDR3 length: 12
V gene: TRBV5-1

CDR3 protein: CASSFGGDYGYTF
CDR3 DNA: TGCGCCAGCAGCTTTGGGGGGGACTATGGCTACACCTTC
J gene: TRBJ1-2
D gene: NA
clone size: NA
CDR3 length: 13
V gene: TRBV5-1

CDR3 protein: CASSQYGIYEQYF
CDR3 DNA: TGTGCCAGCAGCCAATATGGCATTTACGAGCAGTACTTC
J gene: TRBJ2-7
D gene: NA
clone size: NA
CDR3 length: 13
V gene: TRBV3-1/TRBV3-2

CDR3 protein: CASSERLAGATDTQYF
CDR3 DNA: TGCGCCAGCAGTGAGAGGCTAGCGGGGGCCACAGATACGCAGTATTTT
J gene: TRBJ2-3
D gene: TRBD2
clone size: once
CDR3 length: 16
V gene: TRBV10-1

CDR3 protein: CASSQEVTGYNEQFF
CDR3 DNA: TGCGCCAGCAGCCAAGAAGTTACAGGGTACAATGAGCAGTTCTTC
J gene: TRBJ2-1
D gene: NA
clone size: NA
CDR3 length: 15
V gene: TRBV4-1

CDR3 protein: CASSPTAYNEQFF
CDR3 DNA: TGTGCCAGCAGCCCCACCGCCTACAATGAGCAGTTCTTC
J gene: TRBJ2-1
D gene: NA
clone size: once
CDR3 length: 13
V gene: TRBV6-5

CDR3 protein: CASSPASSNQPQHF
CDR3 DNA: TGTGCCAGCTCACCAGCGTCGAGCAATCAGCCCCAGCATTTT
J gene: TRBJ1-5
D gene: NA
clone size: NA
CDR3 length: 14
V gene: TRBV18

CDR3 protein: CASSQAASGPYEQYF
CDR3 DNA: TGCGCCAGCAGCCAAGCGGCTAGCGGGCCCTACGAGCAGTACTTC
J gene: TRBJ2-7
D gene: TRBD2
clone size: NA
CDR3 length: 15
V gene: TRBV4-1

CDR3 protein: CASSIMGPGLDNSPLHF
CDR3 DNA: TGTGCCAGTAGTATTATGGGCCCGGGACTCGATAATTCACCCCTCCACTTT
J gene: TRBJ1-6
D gene: NA
clone size: NA
CDR3 length: 17
V gene: TRBV19

CDR3 protein: CASSYPGTNEQYF
CDR3 DNA: TGTGCCAGCAGTTACCCTGGAACGAACGAGCAGTACTTC
J gene: TRBJ2-7
D gene: NA
clone size: once
CDR3 length: 13
V gene: TRBV6-5